The 20 T cell receptor beta chains reported below all come from one sample, sequenced in a study of T cell responses to AZD1222 COVID-19 vaccine. Measured with immunoSEQ multiplex PCR; TCRdb has only the in-frame clones, and not every one. Of around 120,000 clones listed, 70% to 90% are singletons. The sample consisted of peripheral blood, taken on day 0 of AZD1222 vaccination. The receptors originated from an adult in good health.

V is TRBV19 and J is TRBJ1-1; 7 bases align to TRBD1. V shed 5 bases, J shed 0 bases, and the junction held 15 bases outside the gene matches. The CDR3 covers 18 residues. CDR1 and CDR2 from the germline V gene are LNHDA and SQIVND (reference sequence). The CDR3 sequence is CASSLTPPRQGMNTEAFF. CDR3 nucleotide sequence: TGTGCCAGTAGTTTAACCCCCCCACGACAGGGAATGAACACTGAAGCTTTCTTT.

This clone showed up just once. The chain is built from TRBV19 and TRBJ2-1; maybe TRBD2 (6 bases). Trimming cost V 7 bases and J 10 bases, with 14 bases left between them. This CDR3 is built from 12 residues. Germline-derived CDR1 and CDR2 are LNHDA and SQIVND (reference sequence). The CDR3: CASNNRRDEQFF. In DNA, the CDR3 is TGTGCCAGTAATAACAGGAGGGACGAGCAGTTCTTC.

The CDR3 sequence is CASAPEGPNYGYTF. In DNA form, the CDR3 reads TGTGCCAGCGCCCCAGAGGGGCCTAACTATGGCTACACCTTC. J is TRBJ1-2 and V is TRBV7-9; D might be TRBD1 (5 bases). Germline CDR1 SEHNR, CDR2 FQNEAQ (reference sequence). This CDR3 has 14 residues. With 8 bases removed from V and 0 bases from J, the gap between germline ends came to 13 bases. The full variable domain, with the rest looked up from reference TRBV7-9 and TRBJ1-2, is DTGVSQNPRHKITKRGQNVTFRCDPISEHNRLYWYRQTLGQGPEFLTYFQNEAQLEKSRLLSDRFSAERPKGSFSTLEIQRTEQGDSAMYLCASAPEGPNYGYTFGSGTRLTVV.

V and J are TRBV4-1 and TRBJ1-6; 9 bases map to TRBD1. J lost 5 bases, V lost 4 bases, and 9 bases had no gene match. Germline assignment: CDR1 MGHRA and CDR2 YSYEKL. The CDR3 is made up of 17 amino acids. CDR3: CASSPDRGMMNNSPLHF. CDR3 sequence (DNA): TGCGCCAGCAGCCCGGACAGGGGCATGATGAATAATTCACCCCTCCACTTT.

About this clone: Other DNA sequences in the same sample also yield this CDR3. The chain links TRBV28 to TRBJ1-5; D is uncertain. The CDR3 runs 14 residues. V lost 2 bases and J 4 bases, leaving 9 bases between the germline ends. Germline V gene data show CDR1 as MDHEN and CDR2 as SYDVKM. CDR3 coding DNA: TGTGCCAGCAGTTTACTGGGAGGAAATCAGCCCCAGCATTTT. Translation: CASSLLGGNQPQHF.

The chain joins TRBV11-3 to TRBJ1-1; a possible D gene is TRBD1 (5 bases). V was shortened by 4 bases and J by 0 bases, with 12 bases between the two germline ends. Germline CDR1 is SGHNT and CDR2 is YENEEA. CDR3 size: 15 residues. CDR3 loop: CASSWAGNMNTEAFF. Here the CDR3 DNA reads TGTGCCAGCAGCTGGGCAGGGAACATGAACACTGAAGCTTTCTTT.

The chain combines TRBV6-4 with TRBJ1-2; unclear D gene. Germline loops: CDR1 MRHNA, CDR2 SNTAGT. This CDR3 is built from 14 residues. V was trimmed by 4 bases and J by 2 bases, leaving 11 bases between them. CDR3 region: CASSVDPGNYGYTF. The CDR3 DNA follows: TGTGCCAGCAGTGTTGACCCCGGAAACTATGGCTACACCTTC.

Concerning this clone: An end of the junction does not agree with germline; a read error may underlie this. The chain joins TRBV7-7 to TRBJ2-5, with TRBD2 matching 8 bases. CDR1 and CDR2 (germline): SSHAT, FNYEAQ (reference sequence). This CDR3 has 13 amino acids. CDR3: CASSRGGKETQYF. The CDR3 region has the DNA TGTGCTAGCAGCCGCGGGGGGAAGGAGACCCAGTACTTC.

The rearrangement links TRBV9 to TRBJ2-1; TRBD2 might be the D (5 bases). The CDR3 is 16 amino acids. The germline CDR1 and CDR2 sequences are SGDLS and YYNGEE. Deletions cut 0 bases from V and 3 bases from J, with 13 bases between. Here the CDR3 DNA reads TGTGCCAGCAGCGTAGGGTCAGCGGTTGGCTACAATGAGCAGTTCTTC. Translation: CASSVGSAVGYNEQFF.

The V call is TRBV7-6, the J call TRBJ2-7; 7 nucleotides match TRBD2. V lost 1 base to trimming and J lost 0 bases; unmatched junction nucleotides: 9. Looked up from germline, CDR1 is SGHVS and CDR2 is FNYEAQ. The CDR3 extends over 17 amino acids. The CDR3 here is CASSLDPLALSSYEQYF. Written as DNA, the CDR3 is TGTGCCAGCAGCTTAGACCCACTAGCGTTGAGCTCCTACGAGCAGTACTTC.

This clone was detected a few times. The V call is TRBV27, the J call TRBJ2-1; D tentatively fits TRBD1 or TRBD2 (5 bases each). The V end was cut by 5 bases, the J end by 9 bases, with 17 bases between. The CDR3 consists of 14 residues. Per the germline V gene, CDR1 is MNHEY and CDR2 is SMNVEV (reference sequence). The DNA of the CDR3 is TGTGCCAGCAGTCCCTGGGACGTGCCGATTGAGCAGTTCTTC. Protein: CASSPWDVPIEQFF.

The chain recombines TRBV4-2 with TRBJ2-5; TRBD2 matches 10 bases. The junction had 9 bases not matched to a gene; V was cut back by 0 bases and J by 5 bases. There are 17 residues in the CDR3. Germline lookup yields CDR1 LGHNA and CDR2 YNFKEQ. In nucleotides, the CDR3 is TGTGCCAGCAGCCAAGACCTGGCCCCTAGCGGGGGTGAGACCCAGTACTTC. This gives the protein CASSQDLAPSGGETQYF.

The CDR3 loop is CASSPPRRTDSDTQYF. The CDR3 DNA sequence: TGTGCCAGCTCACCACCGAGAAGGACAGATTCAGATACGCAGTATTTT. The V and J genes are TRBV18 and TRBJ2-3; maybe TRBD1 (6 bases). V lost 0 bases and J 4 bases, leaving 14 bases between the germline ends. Germline CDR1 reads KGHSH; CDR2 reads LQKENI. This CDR3 has 16 amino acids.

This clone was found many times. The CDR3 here is CASSGSGGPYNEQFF. The CDR3 DNA reads TGTGCCAGCAGTGGATCGGGGGGGCCCTACAATGAGCAGTTCTTC. This chain links TRBV25-1 with TRBJ2-1; 8 bases are shared with TRBD2. CDR3 size: 15 residues. V lost 4 bases to trimming and J lost 2 bases; unmatched junction nucleotides: 4. Looked up from germline, CDR1 is MGHDK and CDR2 is SYGVNS.

This clone occurred a few times. V gene TRBV7-2 combines with J gene TRBJ2-7; weak D call: TRBD2 (7 bases). The germline gives CDR1 SGHTA, CDR2 FQGNSA. The CDR3 has 15 amino acids. V shed 5 bases and J shed 4 bases, with 18 bases lying between them. The CDR3 region is CASSVGGAALYEQYF. The CDR3 nucleotides read TGTGCCAGCAGCGTAGGGGGGGCCGCCTTGTACGAGCAGTACTTC.

V is TRBV18 and J is TRBJ1-1; TRBD1 matches at 7 bases. Trimming removed 0 bases from V and 4 bases from J; junction bases left unmatched: 8. The CDR3 loop spans 16 amino acids. The germline CDR1 and CDR2 sequences are KGHSH and LQKENI. The DNA of the CDR3 is TGTGCCAGCTCACCACCTTCAGGGGGGTCGGGCACTGAAGCTTTCTTT. It specifies CASSPPSGGSGTEAFF.

This chain links TRBV5-1 with TRBJ1-5; 7 positions agree with TRBD1. V lost 4 bases and J lost 9; bases outside the gene matches: 7. The CDR3 is 13 amino acids. CDR1 and CDR2 (germline): SGHRS, YFSETQ. CDR3 region: CASSQTGALPQHF. The DNA for the CDR3 is TGCGCCAGCAGCCAAACAGGGGCCCTGCCCCAGCATTTT. Using reference TRBV5-1 and TRBJ1-5 for the parts outside the CDR3, the full variable domain is KAGVTQTPRYLIKTRGQQVTLSCSPISGHRSVSWYQQTPGQGLQFLFEYFSETQRNKGNFPGRFSGRQFSNSRSEMNVSTLELGDSALYLCASSQTGALPQHFGDGTRLSIL.

This clone has more than one count but fewer than ten. The rearrangement joins TRBV20-1 to TRBJ1-1; D not resolved. The germline gives CDR1 DFQATT, CDR2 SNEGSKA (reference sequence). The CDR3 runs to 11 residues. V was shortened by 5 bases and J by 9 bases, with 13 bases between the two germline ends. CDR3 region: CSAAYSAQAFF. The CDR3 DNA reads as TGCAGTGCTGCGTACAGCGCCCAAGCTTTCTTT.

V gene TRBV5-5 combines with J gene TRBJ1-2; D uncertain. Trimming shortened V by 3 bases and J by 6 bases, and 15 bases separated the two germline ends. There are 14 residues in the CDR3. Germline V gene sequence: CDR1 SGHKS, CDR2 YYEKEE (reference sequence). CDR3 loop: CASSSLAETDGYTF. CDR3 DNA: TGTGCCAGCAGCTCCTTGGCCGAAACCGATGGCTACACCTTC.

The J gene is TRBJ2-2, the V gene TRBV6-2 or TRBV6-3; a possible D gene is TRBD1 (6 bases). The CDR3 length is 14 residues. Trimming shortened V by 2 bases and J by 6 bases, and 10 bases separated the two germline ends. CDR1 MNHEY and CDR2 SVGEGT come from the germline V gene. The CDR3 DNA reads TGTGCCAGCAGTTACGAGGGGGACGCCGGGGAGCTGTTTTTT. This sequence encodes CASSYEGDAGELFF.